The rows below give T cell receptor beta chains drawn from one sample of a study of radiotherapy plus CTLA-4 blockade in lung cancer. Sequenced by immunoSEQ multiplex PCR; TCRdb stores in-frame clones only, minus some. The repertoire has roughly 90,000 clones, around 84% of them found once; the top ten carry about 25%. The source was peripheral blood, collected from a patient treated with radiotherapy plus ipilimumab. These receptors all stem from a human donor with non-small cell lung cancer that progressed on radiotherapy plus ipilimumab. The CDR3 runs from the conserved cysteine through the conserved F or W. D genes are given only for firm matches. Expanded clones get a size class; other rows say once, few or many, or leave the size out.

DNA	CDR3	D	V	J	size
TGTGCCAGCAGCCGGCGCCCGTCGAACACCGGGGAGCTGTTTTTT	CASSRRPSNTGELFF	NA	TRBV11-2	TRBJ2-2	NA
TGCAGCGTTGGTCTGGATGGCTACACCTTC	CSVGLDGYTF	NA	TRBV29-1	TRBJ1-2	NA
TGTGCCAGCAGTTCGACCCCTAATGAGCAGTTCTTC	CASSSTPNEQFF	NA	TRBV6-5	TRBJ2-1	few
TGCAGCGTTGATAGGGGAGAGCAGTTCTTC	CSVDRGEQFF	NA	TRBV29-1	TRBJ2-1	NA
TGTGCCAGCAGCCTCCTTAGCGGGAGTGCGGAGACCCAGTACTTC	CASSLLSGSAETQYF	TRBD2	TRBV5-4	TRBJ2-5	NA
TGCAGCGCAACTAGAGGGGAGACCCAGTACTTC	CSATRGETQYF	NA	TRBV20-1	TRBJ2-5	NA
TGTGCCAGCAGCCAAGATCTACTAGCGGGAGATAATGAGCAGTTCTTC	CASSQDLLAGDNEQFF	TRBD2	TRBV4-2	TRBJ2-1	NA
TGTGCCAGCAGCTACGGGACAGGTGCATACGAGCAGTACTTC	CASSYGTGAYEQYF	TRBD1	TRBV6-1	TRBJ2-7	NA
TGTGCCAGCAGTTACGGAGGGAAGGATGAGCAGTTCTTC	CASSYGGKDEQFF	NA	TRBV6-5	TRBJ2-1	NA
TGTGCCAGCAGCCTTTCGAACAGGGACAACTATGGCTACACCTTC	CASSLSNRDNYGYTF	NA	TRBV4-2	TRBJ1-2	NA
TGTGCCAGCAGCTTGGGCGGACGGAATCAGCCCCAGCATTTT	CASSLGGRNQPQHF	NA	TRBV5-6	TRBJ1-5	NA
TGCGCCAGCAGCTTGTTGGCGGGTGCATTAACGGCCGGGGAGCTGTTTTTT	CASSLLAGALTAGELFF	NA	TRBV5-1	TRBJ2-2	NA
TGTGCCAGCAGCTCATCTTCGCCGGGGAGCTCTGGGGCCAACGTCCTGACTTTC	CASSSSSPGSSGANVLTF	NA	TRBV7-8	TRBJ2-6	NA
TGTGCCAGCAGTTACCGGGACCCTTCGAGGGATGAGCAGTTCTTC	CASSYRDPSRDEQFF	NA	TRBV28	TRBJ2-1	NA
TGCGCCAGCAGCCAAACAGGGAACACTGAAGCTTTCTTT	CASSQTGNTEAFF	NA	TRBV4-1	TRBJ1-1	few
TGTGCCAGCAGCTCCCACACAGGCAATCAGCCCCAGCATTTT	CASSSHTGNQPQHF	NA	TRBV7-9	TRBJ1-5	few
TGTGCCATCACTCTCCTAGACAGATATCAAGAGACCCAGTACTTC	CAITLLDRYQETQYF	NA	TRBV2	TRBJ2-5	NA
TGTGCCAGCGGGCGGGGGAGTCAGCCCCAGCATTTT	CASGRGSQPQHF	NA	TRBV6-6	TRBJ1-5	NA
TGTGCCAGCAGCTACGCACGATTCCGAGGGGGAACCTACGAGCAGTACTTC	CASSYARFRGGTYEQYF	NA	TRBV7-8	TRBJ2-7	NA
TGTGCCAGCAGCCCACTAGCGGGAGGGCCGGACAATGAGCAGTTCTTC	CASSPLAGGPDNEQFF	TRBD2	TRBV27	TRBJ2-1	NA
TGTGCCAGCAGTGAGCACAGAACAACTAATGAAAAACTGTTTTTT	CASSEHRTTNEKLFF	NA	TRBV2	TRBJ1-4	NA
TGTGCCATCTGGAGGGAGGGCCTCAATGAGCAGTTCTTC	CAIWREGLNEQFF	TRBD2	TRBV10-3	TRBJ2-1	once
TGTGCCAGCAGTTATAGCGGGAGCCAAGAGACCCAGTACTTC	CASSYSGSQETQYF	TRBD2	TRBV27	TRBJ2-5	NA
TGTGCCAGTAGTTCAGGACAGGAGGAGACCCAGTACTTC	CASSSGQEETQYF	TRBD1	TRBV19	TRBJ2-5	NA
TGCGCCAGCAGCTTGGCTGGGATCACTTATTCACCCCTCCACTTT	CASSLAGITYSPLHF	NA	TRBV5-1	TRBJ1-6	NA
TGTGCCAGCAGCTTGGCCACAGGGGGCCCTTCGGATACGCAGTATTTT	CASSLATGGPSDTQYF	TRBD1	TRBV5-6	TRBJ2-3	NA
TGTGCCAGCTCACCATCTAACCCTGGGGGCTACACCTTC	CASSPSNPGGYTF	NA	TRBV18	TRBJ1-2	NA
TGTGCCAGCAGCTTTTCCGGGGTTGGCTACGAGCAGTACTTC	CASSFSGVGYEQYF	NA	TRBV11-1	TRBJ2-7	once
TGCGCCAGCAGCGCGGCGCCGGGGGTCTATGGCTACACCTTC	CASSAAPGVYGYTF	NA	TRBV5-1	TRBJ1-2	NA
TGTGCCAGCAGCTCGGACAGGGTGGGCTACGAGCAGTACTTC	CASSSDRVGYEQYF	TRBD1	TRBV5-4	TRBJ2-7	NA
TGTGCCAGTAGTATTAAGGTGTCTGCCGGGGAGCTGTTTTTT	CASSIKVSAGELFF	NA	TRBV19	TRBJ2-2	NA
TGTGCCAGCAGTGTACAGGGGGCGTTTCAGCCCCAGCATTTT	CASSVQGAFQPQHF	TRBD1	TRBV6-1	TRBJ1-5	NA
TGTGCCAGCAGCTTAGATCGGAATGAGCAGTTCTTC	CASSLDRNEQFF	NA	TRBV11-3	TRBJ2-1	NA
TGCGCCAGCAGCTTGGCCGTCGGGGTAGAGACCCAGTACTTC	CASSLAVGVETQYF	NA	TRBV5-1	TRBJ2-5	NA
TGTGCCAGCACCCTTACTGGGAGGAGAGTCTACGAGCAGTACTTC	CASTLTGRRVYEQYF	NA	TRBV28	TRBJ2-7	NA
TGTGCCAGCAGTACGGGACAGACAGTAGCACGCTATGGCTACACCTTC	CASSTGQTVARYGYTF	TRBD1	TRBV28	TRBJ1-2	few
TGTGCAAGTCGCTCGACCCCAAAGCCGGGCACTGAAGCTTTCTTT	CASRSTPKPGTEAFF	NA	TRBV12-2	TRBJ1-1	NA
TGCGCCAGCCGTAGTAGCTTAAGCTCCTACGAGCAGTACTTC	CASRSSLSSYEQYF	NA	TRBV5-1	TRBJ2-7	NA
TGCGCCAGCAGCTTGGACGACAGCCTCAGGGATACGCAGTATTTT	CASSLDDSLRDTQYF	NA	TRBV5-1	TRBJ2-3	NA
TGTGCCAGCAGTTACTCGGGGGCTGACTATGGCTACACCTTC	CASSYSGADYGYTF	NA	TRBV6-5	TRBJ1-2	NA
TGTGCCAGCAGTTGGCAGGGGATTCAGCCCCAGCATTTT	CASSWQGIQPQHF	NA	TRBV28	TRBJ1-5	NA
TGTGCCAGCAGACCGCCGTGGGGGCACACTGAAGCTTTCTTT	CASRPPWGHTEAFF	NA	TRBV27	TRBJ1-1	NA
TGCAGCGTTGCTCGGGGTAAACCTGAAGCTTTCTTT	CSVARGKPEAFF	NA	TRBV29-1	TRBJ1-1	NA
TGTGCTAGCAGTGAGGTCAGGGTTATGGCCCAGCATTTT	CASSEVRVMAQHF	NA	TRBV6-1	TRBJ1-5	NA
TGTGCCAGCAGTTCCCGGGACAGGGCGGGCGGCTACACCTTC	CASSSRDRAGGYTF	TRBD1	TRBV9	TRBJ1-2	NA
TGTGCCAGCAGTGAAGAATCGCTTTGGTACGACGAGCAGTACTTC	CASSEESLWYDEQYF	NA	TRBV6-1	TRBJ2-7	NA
TGTGCCAGCACCAAAAGAGGGACGGGCAATCAGCCCCAGCATTTT	CASTKRGTGNQPQHF	NA	TRBV27	TRBJ1-5	NA
TGTGCCAGCAGTATAAGCATGGACAGGGCCTATGGCTACACCTTC	CASSISMDRAYGYTF	TRBD1	TRBV28	TRBJ1-2	NA
TGTGCCAGCAGCTTGACTAGCGGAGCTCAAGAGACCCAGTACTTC	CASSLTSGAQETQYF	TRBD2	TRBV7-3	TRBJ2-5	NA
TGTGCCAGCACTTCCTTCCCCATGAACACTGAAGCTTTCTTT	CASTSFPMNTEAFF	NA	TRBV28	TRBJ1-1	NA
TGCGCCAGCAGCTTGGAATTCGGCACAGATACGCAGTATTTT	CASSLEFGTDTQYF	NA	TRBV5-1	TRBJ2-3	NA
TGTGCCAGCAGCCCAGGCTCCTACAATGAGCAGTTCTTC	CASSPGSYNEQFF	NA	TRBV7-3	TRBJ2-1	NA
TGCGCCAGCAGCCAAGTTCCAGCGGACGAGCAGTACTTC	CASSQVPADEQYF	NA	TRBV4-1	TRBJ2-7	NA
TGCAGCGTCTACCTGGGGCGGCCAATCACAGATACGCAGTATTTT	CSVYLGRPITDTQYF	NA	TRBV29-1	TRBJ2-3	NA
TGTGCCAGCAGTTTAATGGGGGAGATGAGTGAAAAACTGTTTTTT	CASSLMGEMSEKLFF	NA	TRBV28	TRBJ1-4	NA
TGTGCCAGCAGCTTAATCCCAGATGTCTCTGGAAACACCATATATTTT	CASSLIPDVSGNTIYF	NA	TRBV7-8	TRBJ1-3	NA
TGTGCCAGCAGCCCATCAGGGGGCACTTTAATCAATGAGCAGTTCTTC	CASSPSGGTLINEQFF	TRBD1	TRBV5-6	TRBJ2-1	once
TGTGCCAGCACCCGGAGTTCTAGCACAGATACGCAGTATTTT	CASTRSSSTDTQYF	NA	TRBV2	TRBJ2-3	NA
TGCGCCAGCAGCTCCGGGACCCTACAAACCTACGAGCAGTACTTC	CASSSGTLQTYEQYF	NA	TRBV5-1	TRBJ2-7	NA